This T cell receptor (beta chain) was captured by sequencing in a study of post-analysis software for immune sequencing data. Whole-study context: Disease trajectories encompassed relapsing-remitting, secondary progressive and progressive-relapsing multiple sclerosis.

CDR1 MNHNY and CDR2 SVGAGI come from the germline V gene (reference sequence). Trimming cost V 2 bases and J 3 bases, with 14 bases left between them. This CDR3 comprises 17 residues. Study observations and caveats: The study found significantly lower normalized Chao1 diversity in multiple sclerosis patients than in controls. There were roughly 5 TRBV segments more frequent in patients than controls, and TRBV5-6, TRBV5-1 and TRBV20-1 were among them.

For this clonotype: The antigen is unknown.

The library was made from cDNA and included unique molecular identifiers. TCRdb passed the PCR reads through MiXCR, listing each CDR3 protein once. The profile shows about 620,000 distinct CDR3 sequences, roughly 47% of them singletons. V is TRBV6-6 and J is TRBJ1-6; no clear D gene. The sequencing sample was made of blood. The receptor comes from a girl aged 5-17 years with multiple sclerosis. CDR3 sequence reads: CASSYPRGSLYNSPLHF. The CDR3 bases are TGTGCCAGCAGTTACCCTCGGGGTAGCCTCTATAATTCACCCCTCCACTTT.